This TCR beta chain was recorded in a study of graft-versus-host responses after intestinal transplantation. On the study more broadly: Isolated intestinal, liver-intestinal, or multivisceral transplants were what recipients had. For two to four years after anti-thymocyte globulin induction, all recipients took tacrolimus and steroids.

Only in-frame clones appear in the TCRdb table, and some are missing; sequencing was by immunoSEQ multiplex PCR. The sample gives fewer than 6,500 clones, about two thirds of which show up once; less than 15% is in the top ten. In germline, CDR1 is LNHDA, CDR2 SQIVND (reference sequence). The CDR3 has 16 amino acids. Trimming at V came to 7 bases and at J to 0 bases, leaving 9 bases not matched to a gene. From the graft tissue, intraepithelial and lamina propria lymphocytes were released through processing. The source material was ileum tissue, sampled 250 to 280 days after intestinal transplant. This rearrangement joins TRBV19 to TRBJ2-1; TRBD1 aligns across 7 bases. The origin of this receptor is a human patient who received an intestinal transplant, so some T cells may come from the graft donor. This CDR3 is CASTRDSQSSYNEQFF. CDR3 coding DNA: TGTGCCAGTACCCGGGACAGTCAAAGCTCCTACAATGAGCAGTTCTTC.